This entry lists 10 T cell receptor beta chains sequenced from one sample in a study of cytomegalovirus exposure and HLA in healthy donors. A multiplex PCR was run with 60 Vbeta primers and 13 Jbeta primers. Only in-frame clones appear in the TCRdb table, and some are missing; sequencing was by immunoSEQ multiplex PCR. Of about 120,000 clones listed, about four fifths are singletons. The sequenced material came from PBMCs. The receptors shown here come from a man younger than 45 in good health and CMV-seropositive.

This clone has a handful of counts. V is TRBV6-1 and J is TRBJ2-3; 10 bases are shared with TRBD1. Germline CDR1 and CDR2: MNHNS and SASEGT. CDR3 length equals 15 residues. The trim removed 0 bases at V and 6 bases at J, leaving 3 bases unmatched. The CDR3: CASSEATGGADTQYF. As DNA, the CDR3 is TGTGCCAGCAGTGAAGCGACAGGGGGCGCCGATACGCAGTATTTT.

This clone has more than one count but fewer than ten. The chain is built from TRBV27 and TRBJ2-1; a weak D match, TRBD1 (6 bases). This CDR3 has 14 residues. Per the germline V gene, CDR1 is MNHEY and CDR2 is SMNVEV (reference sequence). V lost 6 bases to trimming and J lost 7 bases, with 16 bases between them. The CDR3 DNA is TGTGCCAGCAGACAGGGTGCCCCAATTAATGAGCAGTTCTTC. Its translation is CASRQGAPINEQFF.

V usage is TRBV7-3 and J usage is TRBJ2-5, with TRBD1 matching 7 bases. CDR1 SGHTA and CDR2 FQGTGA come from the germline V gene. The CDR3 loop spans 15 amino acids. Trimming took 0 bases from V and 4 from J; bases not matched to a gene: 5. In nucleotides, the CDR3 is TGTGCCAGCAGCTTAACGACAGGGATTGCAGAGACCCAGTACTTC. Amino acid sequence: CASSLTTGIAETQYF.

The rearrangement joins TRBV2 to TRBJ2-7, with D tentatively TRBD2 (6 bases). V was pared by 6 bases and J by 1 base, with 13 bases between. This CDR3 region has 14 residues. Per the germline V gene, CDR1 is SNHLY and CDR2 is FYNNEI. CDR3 nucleotides: TGTGCCAGCAGGGAGGGAGAGGGGTCCTACGAGCAGTACTTC. It specifies CASREGEGSYEQYF.

The chain carries TRBV5-1 and TRBJ1-1; 11 nucleotides align to TRBD1. This CDR3 is built from 15 residues. Germline V gene sequence: CDR1 SGHRS, CDR2 YFSETQ. V was pared by 2 bases and J by 4 bases, with 4 bases of the junction left unmatched. In DNA form, the CDR3 reads TGCGCCAGCAGCTTACTGGGACAGGGGGGCACTGAAGCTTTCTTT. As protein: CASSLLGQGGTEAFF.

The chain links TRBV9 to TRBJ2-2; D remains ambiguous. CDR3 length equals 14 residues. The germline V gene has CDR1 SGDLS and CDR2 YYNGEE. The V end was cut by 0 bases, the J end by 5 bases, with 8 bases between. Here the CDR3 reads CASSVATETGELFF. CDR3 DNA: TGTGCCAGCAGCGTAGCTACAGAAACCGGGGAGCTGTTTTTT.

This rearrangement joins TRBV19 to TRBJ2-7; 8 nucleotides align to TRBD1. Germline V gives CDR1 LNHDA, CDR2 SQIVND (reference sequence). The CDR3 totals 21 residues. V gave up 5 bases and J gave up 3 bases; unmatched junction bases: 27. The CDR3 loop is CASSLTKSPGQVRVEFYEQYF. In nucleotides, the CDR3 is TGTGCCAGTAGTCTAACGAAGTCCCCGGGACAGGTAAGGGTTGAATTCTACGAGCAGTACTTC.

The rearrangement uses TRBV5-6 and TRBJ2-1; perhaps TRBD1 as D (6 bases). Trimming took off 2 bases at V and 7 bases at J, with 19 bases between the two ends. This CDR3 spans 16 amino acids. Germline CDR1 reads SGHDT; CDR2 reads YYEEEE. The CDR3: CASSFTIGQIGNEQFF. The CDR3 nucleotides read TGTGCCAGCAGCTTTACGATCGGACAGATCGGGAATGAGCAGTTCTTC.

The chain combines TRBV6-6 with TRBJ2-1; 7 bases match TRBD1. The J segment lost 6 bases and the V segment lost 6 bases, leaving 2 bases of the junction unmatched. Germline V CDR1 and CDR2: MNHNY, SVGAGI (reference sequence). The CDR3 totals 12 residues. The CDR3 region has the DNA TGTGCCAGCAGCTCAGGGGGCAATGAGCAGTTCTTC. Translation: CASSSGGNEQFF.

The J gene is TRBJ2-7, the V gene TRBV7-9, with D hard to call. Germline values: CDR1 SEHNR, CDR2 FQNEAQ (reference sequence). V gave up 5 bases and J gave up 4 bases, with 9 bases separating them. The CDR3 has 12 residues. CDR3 bases: TGTGCCAGCAGCCCCACACCTTACGAGCAGTACTTC. Residues: CASSPTPYEQYF.